These T cell receptor beta chains were read from a single sample in a study of regulatory T cells in long-lasting Graves disease. TCRdb re-called the multiplex PCR reads with MiXCR, one entry per CDR3 protein. The sample has around 510,000 distinct CDR3 sequences; 20% to 25% are singletons. The material was peripheral blood mononuclear cells (PBMCs), obtained when the disease was refractory, from a patient treated with antithyroid drugs. Receptors were obtained from a female donor with Graves disease. CDR3s include the opening cysteine and the closing phenylalanine or tryptophan. D genes are given only for firm matches. Clone size is stated in some rows and not others, as once, few, many or a class when expanded.

clone size	V gene	D gene	J gene	CDR3 protein	CDR3 DNA
few	TRBV7-9	.	TRBJ1-1	CASSLVSLAQGTEAFF	TGTGCCAGCAGCTTAGTAAGTTTAGCCCAAGGGACTGAAGCTTTCTTT
.	TRBV27	.	TRBJ2-2	CASGGGELFF	TGTGCCAGCGGAGGGGGGGAGCTGTTTTTT
many	TRBV7-8	.	TRBJ2-1	CASSYRSRAPYNEQFF	TGTGCCAGCAGCTACCGATCCCGGGCCCCCTACAATGAGCAGTTCTTC
.	TRBV6-2/TRBV6-3	TRBD1	TRBJ1-2	CASSYRDRGGTYGYTF	TGTGCCAGCTCGTACCGGGACAGGGGAGGGACCTATGGCTACACCTTC
many	TRBV12-3/TRBV12-4	.	TRBJ2-7	CASSPREWNEQYF	TGTGCCAGCAGCCCCCGGGAGTGGAACGAGCAGTACTTC
.	TRBV5-1	.	TRBJ2-2	CASSLAGSAGIGTGELFF	TGCGCCAGCAGCTTGGCAGGAAGCGCAGGGATTGGGACCGGGGAGCTGTTTTTT
.	TRBV28	TRBD2	TRBJ2-1	CASSFLAGDFDNEQFF	TGTGCCAGCAGTTTTCTAGCGGGAGATTTTGACAATGAGCAGTTCTTC
few	TRBV20-1	.	TRBJ2-7	CSARFPSAYEQYF	TGCAGTGCTAGGTTCCCTAGCGCTTACGAGCAGTACTTC
many	TRBV2	.	TRBJ1-2	CASSASRVYGYTF	TGTGCCAGCAGTGCGTCCAGGGTTTATGGCTACACCTTC
.	TRBV27	.	TRBJ2-1	CASSLSEGGYYNEQFF	TGTGCCAGCAGTTTATCGGAGGGCGGATATTACAATGAGCAGTTCTTC
many	TRBV6-1	TRBD1	TRBJ2-2	CASSKMGTGGSGELFF	TGTGCCAGCAGTAAGATGGGGACAGGGGGATCCGGGGAGCTGTTTTTT
many	TRBV12-3/TRBV12-4	TRBD1	TRBJ1-1	CASSIEPTGGTEAFF	TGTGCCAGCAGTATCGAGCCCACAGGGGGCACTGAAGCTTTCTTT
many	TRBV7-3	TRBD1	TRBJ1-2	CASSLTTGGGYTF	TGTGCCAGCAGCTTAACGACAGGGGGTGGCTACACCTTC
few	TRBV7-7	TRBD2	TRBJ2-2	CASSPSLGLAGVTGELFF	TGTGCTAGCAGCCCCTCCCTCGGACTAGCGGGAGTTACCGGGGAGCTGTTTTTT
few	TRBV19	.	TRBJ1-5	CASSGWGNQPQHF	TGTGCCAGTAGTGGGTGGGGGAACCAGCCCCAGCATTTT
many	TRBV28	TRBD1	TRBJ1-4	CASSLNRGEEKLFF	TGTGCCAGCAGCCTTAACAGGGGAGAAGAAAAACTGTTTTTT
.	TRBV5-6	.	TRBJ2-7	CASSARDRRGEQYF	TGTGCCAGCAGCGCCCGGGACCGCCGAGGAGAGCAGTACTTC
.	TRBV3-1	TRBD2	TRBJ2-7	CASSQAGTSGLEQYF	TGTGCCAGCAGCCAAGCAGGGACTAGCGGCCTTGAGCAGTACTTC
many	TRBV2	.	TRBJ1-1	CASSVRGLTEAFF	TGTGCCAGCAGTGTGAGGGGTTTGACTGAAGCTTTCTTT
.	TRBV7-2	.	TRBJ2-3	CASSLGVATTDTQYF	TGTGCCAGCAGCTTAGGTGTGGCAACCACAGATACGCAGTATTTT
.	TRBV19	.	TRBJ2-1	CASSEGFEQSF	TGTGCCAGTAGTGAAGGGTTTGAGCAGTCCTTC
few	TRBV28	.	TRBJ2-1	CASRPGPTYNEQFF	TGTGCCAGCAGGCCGGGGCCTACCTACAATGAGCAGTTCTTC
.	TRBV24-1	.	TRBJ2-2	CATSDRKTDTGELFF	TGTGCCACCAGTGATCGAAAGACAGACACCGGGGAGCTGTTTTTT
many	TRBV28	.	TRBJ1-2	CASSFLQGTGYTF	TGTGCCAGCAGTTTTTTACAGGGCACGGGCTACACCTTC
few	TRBV30	TRBD2	TRBJ2-7	CAWSVLASYEQYF	TGTGCCTGGAGTGTACTAGCGTCCTACGAGCAGTACTTC
many	TRBV12-3/TRBV12-4	TRBD1	TRBJ1-4	CASSDRRGTVVNEKLFF	TGTGCCAGCAGTGACCGACGAGGGACAGTAGTCAATGAAAAACTGTTTTTT
few	TRBV7-3	.	TRBJ2-4	CASSLGGENIQYF	TGTGCCAGCAGCTTAGGGGGAGAAAACATTCAGTACTTC
many	TRBV28	TRBD1	TRBJ2-7	CASSSRGLGTYEQYF	TGTGCCAGCAGTTCAAGGGGGCTGGGGACCTACGAGCAGTACTTC
.	TRBV7-9	TRBD1	TRBJ2-2	CASSPRWDRDSTGELFF	TGTGCCAGCAGCCCGCGGTGGGACAGAGACTCCACCGGGGAGCTGTTTTTT
.	TRBV4-1	TRBD1	TRBJ1-4	CASSQDPGQGEKLFF	TGCGCCAGCAGCCAAGATCCGGGACAGGGAGAAAAACTGTTTTTT
many	TRBV12-3/TRBV12-4	.	TRBJ1-2	CASSSIRDHYGYTF	TGTGCCAGCAGTTCCATCAGAGACCACTATGGCTACACCTTC
.	TRBV29-1	.	TRBJ1-2	CSSSRRLTSGYTF	TGCAGCTCCTCACGTCGACTGACATCAGGCTACACCTTC
many	TRBV6-2/TRBV6-3	.	TRBJ1-1	CASSYSLGRRNTEAFF	TGTGCCAGCAGTTACTCGTTGGGTAGGCGGAACACTGAAGCTTTCTTT
few	TRBV5-7	.	TRBJ2-7	CASRQRQVSYEQYF	TGTGCCAGCAGACAGAGACAGGTATCCTACGAGCAGTACTTC
many	TRBV2	TRBD1	TRBJ2-4	CASRPGQKKNIQYF	TGTGCCAGCAGACCGGGACAGAAGAAAAACATTCAGTACTTC
.	TRBV28	.	TRBJ2-3	CASSYRGLSSDTQYF	TGTGCCAGCAGCTACCGCGGGTTGAGCTCAGATACGCAGTATTTT
few	TRBV29-1	.	TRBJ1-2	CSVVRGGRYTF	TGCAGCGTTGTACGGGGGGGGAGGTACACCTTC
many	TRBV6-2/TRBV6-3	.	TRBJ1-2	CASSYSLRTGDANYGYTF	TGTGCCAGCAGTTACTCGTTAAGAACGGGGGACGCTAACTATGGCTACACCTTC
many	TRBV2	TRBD1	TRBJ1-2	CASSGDREDAGYTF	TGTGCCAGCAGTGGAGACAGGGAGGATGCGGGCTACACCTTC
many	TRBV6-1	.	TRBJ1-1	CASSTSRGATEAFF	.
few	TRBV3-1	.	TRBJ1-1	CASSQDPNIGSEAFF	TGTGCCAGCAGCCAAGACCCCAATATTGGCTCTGAAGCTTTCTTT